This T cell receptor (beta chain) was sequenced in a study of a mutant IDH1 vaccine in newly diagnosed glioma. In germline, CDR1 is MNHNS, CDR2 SASEGT. Trimming removed 5 bases from V and 9 bases from J, with 8 bases in between. This CDR3 has 11 amino acids. Clones were read by immunoSEQ multiplex PCR, and TCRdb kept only the in-frame ones, dropping some. The repertoire holds fewer than 70,000 clones, with around four fifths as singletons. Time point denoted: week 47, end of study. Vaccinated patients received 300 ug of mutant IDH1 20-mer peptide per dose, with topical imiquimod. Turning to this clone: Its antigen remains unknown.

The chain joins TRBV6-1 to TRBJ2-1; unclear D gene. This material consisted of PBMCs, taken from a glioma patient whose treatment included an IDH1 peptide vaccine. The TCR was taken from a man in his thirties or forties with glioma. CDR3 in DNA: TGTGCCAGCAGTTTAGTTTTTGAGCAGTTCTTC. Its translation is CASSLVFEQFF.